This paragraph covers one TCR beta chain sequence. Measured with immunoSEQ multiplex PCR; TCRdb has only the in-frame clones, and not every one. The sample lists roughly 200,000 clones; approximately 86% were seen once. The sample comes from a study of blood T cell repertoires in COVID-19. The CDR3 consists of 11 residues. From germline, CDR1 is LGHDT and CDR2 YNNKEL (reference sequence). The V gene lost 3 bases and the J gene lost 11 bases, with 10 bases spanning the gap. The chain has TRBV3-1 (or the pseudogene TRBV3-2) and TRBJ1-1, with a tentative D call TRBD1 (6 bases). This clonotype was sampled from a man aged 35 to 55 with active or convalescent COVID-19. Sequences were obtained from peripheral blood. The CDR3 loop reads CASSHRQAAFF. CDR3 nucleotides: TGTGCCAGCAGCCACAGACAGGCGGCTTTCTTT.